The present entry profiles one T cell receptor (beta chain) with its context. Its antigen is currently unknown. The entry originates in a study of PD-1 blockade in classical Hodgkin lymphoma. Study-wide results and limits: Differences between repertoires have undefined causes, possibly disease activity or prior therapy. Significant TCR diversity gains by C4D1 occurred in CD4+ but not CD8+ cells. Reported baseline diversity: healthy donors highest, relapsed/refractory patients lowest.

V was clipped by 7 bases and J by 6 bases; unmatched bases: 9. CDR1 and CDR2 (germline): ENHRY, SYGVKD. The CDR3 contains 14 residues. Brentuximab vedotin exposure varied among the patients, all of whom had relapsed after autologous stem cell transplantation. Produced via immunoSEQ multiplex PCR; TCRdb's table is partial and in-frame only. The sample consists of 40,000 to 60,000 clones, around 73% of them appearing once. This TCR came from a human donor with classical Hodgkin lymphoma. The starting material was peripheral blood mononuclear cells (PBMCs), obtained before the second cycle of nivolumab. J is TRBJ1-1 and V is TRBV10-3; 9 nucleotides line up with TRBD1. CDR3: CAITSPGTGSEAFF. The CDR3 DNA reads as TGTGCCATCACCAGCCCCGGGACAGGGTCTGAAGCTTTCTTT.